Listed below are T cell receptor beta chains from one sample, sequenced in a study of shared clonotypes between healthy human individuals. Sequenced by immunoSEQ multiplex PCR; TCRdb stores in-frame clones only, minus some. In the table there are under 850,000 clones, roughly 72% of which are singletons. The specimen sequenced was memory CD4+ T cells sorted from blood. Receptors originate from a woman in her 30s in good health. CDR3s include the opening cysteine and the closing phenylalanine or tryptophan. Size is omitted from some rows. Given values are once, few, many or a class for expanded clones.

cdr3_aa: CASSPQGQVPYGYTF
clone_size: NA
v_call: TRBV6-5

cdr3_aa: CASSALGGTGGAGNYGYTF
clone_size: NA
v_call: TRBV6-1

cdr3_aa: CASSPLPSGGADEQYF
clone_size: NA
v_call: TRBV18

cdr3_aa: CASSPTSGSGTDTQYF
clone_size: NA
v_call: TRBV27

cdr3_aa: CASSLELLATYEQYF
clone_size: NA
v_call: TRBV11-2

cdr3_aa: CASTLDRTSTDTQYF
clone_size: once
v_call: TRBV2

cdr3_aa: CSVSQFRTSGNLAHYIQYF
clone_size: NA
v_call: TRBV29-1

cdr3_aa: CATSNYVNTEAFF
clone_size: once
v_call: TRBV15

cdr3_aa: CASSPESGGLNTGELFF
clone_size: NA
v_call: TRBV18

cdr3_aa: CASSSGSTDTQYF
clone_size: NA
v_call: TRBV19

cdr3_aa: CASSPRVITEAFF
clone_size: once
v_call: TRBV18

cdr3_aa: CASSPHFRETGNTIYF
clone_size: NA
v_call: TRBV5-1

cdr3_aa: CASSQLYRGYTEAFF
clone_size: NA
v_call: TRBV5-1

cdr3_aa: CASSIYGGGQKTQYF
clone_size: NA
v_call: TRBV19

cdr3_aa: CASNPTGANTGELFF
clone_size: NA
v_call: TRBV5-1

cdr3_aa: CAIDLAGGETQYF
clone_size: NA
v_call: TRBV2